The present entry profiles one T cell receptor (beta chain) with its context. Its antigen is still unknown. Base qualities are missing; no much larger clone stands one base away. The CDR3 measures 15 amino acids from cysteine to phenylalanine. Solely the CDR3 DNA is kept, with 45 bases framed from the first base. CDR1 SGHTA and CDR2 FQGTGA are derived from the germline V gene. V is pruned by 2 bases and J by 2 bases, leaving 3 bases of the junction without a gene match. The data stem from a study of blood T cell repertoires in COVID-19 (dated by TCRdb to 2019 to 2021). For context, the study as a whole: Samples covering the acute and convalescent phases of COVID-19 were provided by collaborators in the United States, Italy and Spain. The material from the prospective study consisted of cDNA or gDNA derived from T cells, B-cell-depleted T cells, or PBMCs. Subjects who had been exposed to COVID-19, were actively infected with it, or had recovered from it provided the deeply sampled blood TCRbeta repertoires that made up the dataset. The repertoires were released in a freely available public database intended as a resource for research on the immune response to SARS-CoV-2. Samples were obtained from the ongoing ImmuneRACE study (first 160 participants) and from 1,254 subjects provided by 6 global collaborators. A de-identified subject ID, COVID-19 status, age in years and sex were almost always included in the sample metadata. Where available, HLA class I and class II types were obtained from metadata supplied by the sample provider rather than from assay-based typing.

One collaborating source in Seattle enrolled patients during active infection and followed them longitudinally through the course of disease. The collaborating institutions used their own protocols to collect whole blood in K2EDTA tubes. For TCRbeta analysis, collaborator samples were shipped as frozen whole blood, as isolated PBMCs, or as DNA extracted from either sample type. Here is what the overall study found, with its caveats: The amount of clinical and demographic metadata varied by source and participant and was provided uncurated.

TCRbeta CDR3 regions were amplified from genomic DNA by means of the immunoSEQ Assay, a bias-controlled multiplex PCR. The published analysis was carried out like this. The number of nucleated cells in each sample was estimated by amplification of reference gene primers within the assay. To quantify the absolute abundance of each unique TCRbeta CDR3 rearrangement, sequence reads were collapsed and filtered. Productive Simpson clonality was computed per sample as the square root of Simpson's diversity index over productive rearrangements. TCRdb carries this immuneACCESS record with in-frame sequences only. Its versions omit some clonotypes, under half of them owing to an unresolved V gene in the studies checked, with the rest unexplained. V and J calls and clone size follow that table, whereas D and trimming were derived from the DNA. In this sample the table shows over 75,000 clones, over 85% of which occur a single time. Of the sample, 4% to 4.5% falls within the top ten clones.

Sequencing was done on a sample of peripheral blood. The chain uses TRBV7-3 and TRBJ2-1; TRBD1 lines up with 7 middle nucleotides. This TCR came from a human donor with COVID-19, enrolled during active disease. The donor label of this sample is uncertain. The DNA is as follows: TGTGCCAGCAGCTTATGGACAGGCCCCTACAATGAGCAGTTCTTC. This encodes CASSLWTGPYNEQFF.